The rows below give T cell receptor beta chains drawn from one sample of a study of T cell responses to AZD1222 COVID-19 vaccine. Some clones are missing from TCRdb's copy, which holds only in-frame ones; the method was immunoSEQ multiplex PCR. This table has some 150,000 clones, around 89% appearing once. The source material was peripheral blood, sampled on day 0 of AZD1222 vaccination. All receptors come from an adult in good health. Both conserved end residues are part of each CDR3. The D gene is left open where the match is weak. Clone size is given for some rows only: seen once, a few or many times, or a class if the clone is expanded.

d_call	v_call	j_call	clone_size	cdr3_aa	cdr3_nt
TRBD2	TRBV11-2	TRBJ2-1	.	CASSLAGGLGNEQFF	TGTGCCAGCAGCTTAGCGGGGGGGCTTGGGAATGAGCAGTTCTTC
TRBD1	TRBV9	TRBJ1-4	.	CASRGTDNEKLFF	TGTGCCAGCAGGGGGACAGATAATGAAAAACTGTTTTTT
.	TRBV28	TRBJ2-7	.	CAITGRVPNEQYF	TGTGCCATCACGGGACGGGTCCCAAACGAGCAGTACTTC
.	TRBV18	TRBJ1-1	.	CASSPPSGMEAFF	TGTGCCAGCTCACCACCATCCGGGATGGAGGCTTTCTTT
.	TRBV25-1	TRBJ2-1	once	CASSDLGGSYNEQFF	TGTGCCAGCAGTGACCTCGGTGGGTCCTACAATGAGCAGTTCTTC
.	TRBV2	TRBJ2-3	.	CASSYLEADTQYF	TGTGCCAGCAGTTACCTAGAGGCAGATACGCAGTATTTT
TRBD2	TRBV6-5	TRBJ2-7	.	CASSYFSRTRGYEQYF	TGTGCCAGCAGTTACTTTAGTAGGACTAGAGGCTACGAGCAGTACTTC
TRBD1	TRBV5-3	TRBJ1-2	.	CARSFSTGGNYGYTF	TGTGCCAGAAGCTTTTCGACAGGGGGAAACTATGGCTACACCTTC
TRBD2	TRBV19	TRBJ2-5	.	CASKPAGRGGLETQYF	TGTGCCAGTAAACCGGCTGGGCGGGGGGGCCTAGAGACCCAGTACTTC
.	TRBV6-6	TRBJ1-4	.	CASSRIAKTTTNEKLFF	TGTGCCAGCAGTCGCATTGCCAAGACAACAACTAATGAAAAACTGTTTTTT
TRBD1	TRBV6-5	TRBJ1-2	.	CASSSPDRGDYGYTF	TGTGCCAGCAGTTCCCCCGACAGGGGTGACTATGGCTACACCTTC
.	TRBV7-2	TRBJ1-5	.	CASSVQKGSNQPQHF	TGTGCCAGCAGCGTACAGAAGGGCAGCAATCAGCCCCAGCATTTT
.	TRBV5-1	TRBJ1-3	.	CASSLSYSSGNTIYF	TGCGCCAGCAGCTTGAGCTATTCATCTGGAAACACCATATATTTT
.	TRBV2	TRBJ2-1	once	CASRTAQSYNEQFF	TGTGCCAGCAGGACAGCCCAGTCCTACAATGAGCAGTTCTTC
.	TRBV27	TRBJ1-4	.	CASSLFGAGEKLFF	TGTGCCAGCAGTTTATTTGGGGCAGGTGAAAAACTGTTTTTT
.	TRBV27	TRBJ1-1	.	CASSLWDPFEAFF	TGTGCCAGCAGTTTATGGGACCCTTTTGAAGCTTTCTTT
.	TRBV19	TRBJ1-1	.	CASSMGNRDTEAFF	TGTGCCAGTAGTATGGGGAACAGGGACACTGAAGCTTTCTTT
.	TRBV13	TRBJ2-3	.	CASSSKLGGTSTDTQYF	TGTGCCAGCAGCAGCAAACTGGGGGGAACTAGCACAGATACGCAGTATTTT
.	TRBV5-3	TRBJ1-1	.	CARSSTTRDTEAFF	TGTGCCAGAAGCTCCACCACCAGGGACACTGAAGCTTTCTTT
.	TRBV18	TRBJ1-2	.	CASSPPNGLNYGYTF	TGTGCCAGCTCACCACCGAACGGACTCAACTATGGCTACACCTTC
.	TRBV6-5	TRBJ2-7	.	CASSYEAPLGGEQYF	TGTGCCAGCAGTTACGAGGCCCCCCTAGGGGGCGAGCAGTACTTC
.	TRBV29-1	TRBJ2-5	.	CSVGRGQETQYF	TGCAGCGTTGGGAGGGGACAAGAGACCCAGTACTTC
TRBD2	TRBV11-2	TRBJ2-5	.	CASSLGPGGGGTQYF	TGTGCCAGCAGCTTAGGCCCCGGGGGGGGCGGGACCCAGTACTTC
TRBD1	TRBV7-3	TRBJ1-2	.	CASSLGDRVIGYGYTF	TGTGCCAGCAGCTTAGGAGACAGGGTTATAGGCTATGGCTACACCTTC
.	TRBV3-1/TRBV3-2	TRBJ2-1	.	CASSQVNNEQFF	TGTGCCAGCAGCCAAGTGAACAATGAGCAGTTCTTC
.	TRBV2	TRBJ2-1	.	CASTRYSYNEQFF	TGTGCCAGCACGCGTTACTCCTACAATGAGCAGTTCTTC
.	TRBV2	TRBJ2-5	.	CASSEAPGLETQYF	TGTGCCAGCAGTGAAGCGCCAGGGTTGGAGACCCAGTACTTC
TRBD1	TRBV4-2	TRBJ1-4	.	CASSRGQGAGEKLFF	TGTGCCAGCAGCCGCGGACAGGGGGCAGGAGAAAAACTGTTTTTT
.	TRBV5-1	TRBJ2-7	once	CASSLAGRNNLYEQYF	TGCGCCAGCAGCTTGGCCGGACGGAACAACTTATACGAGCAGTACTTC
.	TRBV3-1/TRBV3-2	TRBJ1-1	.	CASSRGSTTEAFF	TGTGCCAGCAGCCGGGGATCAACCACCGAAGCTTTCTTT
TRBD2	TRBV6-6	TRBJ2-3	.	CASSAGSAGGLDTQYF	TGTGCCAGCAGTGCGGGGTCAGCGGGGGGGCTAGATACGCAGTATTTT
.	TRBV27	TRBJ1-1	.	CASSWGAVMTEAFF	TGTGCCAGCAGTTGGGGGGCGGTGATGACTGAAGCTTTCTTT
.	TRBV11-2	TRBJ1-2	.	CASSSTYGYTF	TGTGCCAGCAGCTCGACCTATGGCTACACCTTC
TRBD1	TRBV5-1	TRBJ1-6	.	CASKGQNNSPLHF	TGCGCCAGCAAGGGACAGAATAATTCACCCCTCCACTTT
.	TRBV5-6	TRBJ2-3	.	CASNRYGTDTQYF	TGTGCCAGCAACAGATATGGAACAGATACGCAGTATTTT
TRBD1	TRBV5-6	TRBJ1-1	.	CASSIRDRNTEAFF	TGTGCCAGCAGCATCCGGGACAGGAACACTGAAGCTTTCTTT
TRBD1	TRBV2	TRBJ2-7	.	CASSVDRGGPEQYF	TGTGCCAGCAGTGTGGACAGGGGCGGCCCCGAGCAGTACTTC
.	TRBV7-2	TRBJ1-2	.	CASSLGPNYGYTF	TGTGCCAGCAGCTTAGGTCCTAACTATGGCTACACCTTC
TRBD2	TRBV2	TRBJ2-1	.	CASISGGLRINEQFF	TGTGCCAGCATTAGCGGGGGCTTAAGGATCAATGAGCAGTTCTTC
.	TRBV5-1	TRBJ2-2	.	CASKDSPNTGELFF	TGCGCCAGCAAGGACAGTCCGAACACCGGGGAGCTGTTTTTT
.	TRBV6-6	TRBJ1-1	.	CASSSFDRPMNTEAFF	TGTGCCAGCAGTTCTTTCGACAGGCCCATGAACACTGAAGCTTTCTTT
.	TRBV5-6	TRBJ1-4	.	CASSLRTGTGEKLFF	TGTGCCAGCAGCTTGCGAACAGGCACGGGGGAAAAACTGTTTTTT
.	TRBV5-8	TRBJ2-7	.	CASSLDRGYEQYF	TGTGCCAGCAGCTTGGATCGGGGGTACGAGCAGTACTTC
TRBD1	TRBV6-5	TRBJ2-2	.	CASSRTGVNTGELFF	TGTGCCAGCAGTCGGACAGGGGTGAACACCGGGGAGCTGTTTTTT
.	TRBV19	TRBJ1-4	.	CASRLGGTANEKLFF	TGTGCCAGTAGGCTTGGGGGGACGGCTAATGAAAAACTGTTTTTT
TRBD2	TRBV7-2	TRBJ2-1	.	CASSLAIAGGNEQFF	TGTGCCAGCAGCTTAGCGATAGCGGGGGGAAATGAGCAGTTCTTC
.	TRBV3-1/TRBV3-2	TRBJ1-5	.	CASSQSNQPQHF	TGTGCCAGCAGCCAAAGTAATCAGCCCCAGCATTTT
.	TRBV5-1	TRBJ2-6	.	CASSPSAGGSGANVLTF	TGCGCCAGCAGCCCCTCGGCAGGGGGGTCTGGGGCCAACGTCCTGACTTTC
.	TRBV9	TRBJ1-5	.	CASSVGVRGNQPQHF	TGTGCCAGCAGCGTAGGTGTGAGAGGGAATCAGCCCCAGCATTTT
.	TRBV7-9	TRBJ2-1	.	CASSFRRRGGDEQFF	TGTGCCAGCAGCTTTCGTCGCAGGGGAGGCGATGAGCAGTTCTTC
.	TRBV10-1	TRBJ1-5	.	CAIFLMGFSNQPQHF	TGCGCCATCTTCCTAATGGGATTTAGCAATCAGCCCCAGCATTTT
.	TRBV9	TRBJ1-6	.	CASSVDGEGNSPLHF	TGTGCCAGCAGCGTAGACGGGGAGGGTAATTCACCCCTCCACTTT
.	TRBV11-2	TRBJ1-4	.	CASGPRVTNEKLFF	TGTGCCAGCGGCCCTCGGGTAACTAATGAAAAACTGTTTTTT
.	TRBV2	TRBJ2-3	.	CASSDRDTQYF	TGTGCCAGCAGTGACAGGGATACGCAGTATTTT
.	TRBV7-8	TRBJ1-2	.	CASSTDFGQTNGYTF	TGTGCCAGCAGCACTGACTTCGGACAGACAAATGGCTACACCTTC
.	TRBV5-1	TRBJ2-3	once	CASSLATPTDTQYF	TGCGCCAGCAGCTTGGCGACCCCGACAGATACGCAGTATTTT